This paragraph reports one T cell receptor beta chain. Its recognized antigen is unknown. The record has no base qualities; no much larger clone is one base away. TCRbeta CDR3 regions were amplified from genomic DNA using the immunoSEQ Assay, a bias-controlled multiplex PCR. The authors' pipeline ran thus. The number of nucleated cells in each sample was estimated from the amplification of reference gene primers within the assay. To quantify the absolute abundance of each unique TCRbeta CDR3 rearrangement, sequence reads were collapsed and filtered. For each sample, productive Simpson clonality was calculated by taking the square root of Simpson's diversity index across productive rearrangements. In its TCRdb copy, this immuneACCESS table keeps in-frame sequences only and misses some clones. Where compared with another copy, unresolved V genes explain less than half of these, and the others have no known cause. D and trimming were read from the DNA, whereas the V and J calls and clone size are those reported in that table. The sample table records 170,000 or so clones; around four fifths of these occur just once. Approximately 15% of the sample rests with the top ten.

This entry is derived from a study of blood T cell repertoires in COVID-19 (dated by TCRdb to 2020 to 2021). Study-wide context: Collaborator samples came from the United States, Italy and Spain and covered acute and convalescent phases of COVID-19. The prospective study material was composed of cDNA or gDNA derived from T cells, B-cell-depleted T cells, or PBMCs. Subjects who had been exposed to COVID-19, were actively infected with it, or had recovered from it provided the deeply sampled blood TCRbeta repertoires that made up the dataset. The repertoires were released in a freely available public database meant as a resource for research on the immune response to SARS-CoV-2. The samples were drawn from the first 160 participants of the ongoing ImmuneRACE study and from some 1,300 subjects provided by 6 global collaborators. Nearly every sample came with metadata listing a de-identified subject ID, COVID-19 status, age in years and sex. Where available, HLA class I and class II types were taken from metadata supplied by the sample provider and were not determined by assay-based typing.

Participants in the prospective study were aged about 18 to 95 years, lived in over 20 United States geographic areas, and enrolled through a virtual design. In the prospective study, participants were assigned to cohorts based on the clinical history participants reported in a screening survey and a study questionnaire. Recovered participants in ImmuneRACE Cohort 3 were defined as having two consecutive negative NP/OP PCR tests, clearance from a healthcare professional, or resolution of symptoms. Each participant in the prospective study had whole blood, serum and a nasopharyngeal or oropharyngeal swab collected by mobile phlebotomists. Over a roughly 2-month period, participants in the prospective study had the option of providing additional blood draws and questionnaires. Prospective study blood samples were shipped either frozen or at room temperature before DNA extraction. The study at large found these results: The quantity of clinical and demographic metadata differed by source and by participant and was supplied without curation.

CDR1 and CDR2, per the germline V gene, are LGHNA and YNFKEQ. Its CDR3 holds 14 amino acids, cysteine through phenylalanine. Only CDR3 DNA remains: 42 bases, in frame from the first base. Compared with germline, V lacks 4 bases and J lacks 6 bases; bases without a gene match: 7. Rearrangement joined TRBV4-2 to TRBJ1-2, with TRBD1 identical over 8 junction bases. The sequence derives from a woman between 50 and 59 years old who had recovered from COVID-19. Material: PBMCs or T cells enriched from blood (not recorded which). The DNA sequence follows: TGTGCCAGCAGCCCCCAGGGGGCGGTTGATGGCTACACCTTC. The encoded protein is CASSPQGAVDGYTF.